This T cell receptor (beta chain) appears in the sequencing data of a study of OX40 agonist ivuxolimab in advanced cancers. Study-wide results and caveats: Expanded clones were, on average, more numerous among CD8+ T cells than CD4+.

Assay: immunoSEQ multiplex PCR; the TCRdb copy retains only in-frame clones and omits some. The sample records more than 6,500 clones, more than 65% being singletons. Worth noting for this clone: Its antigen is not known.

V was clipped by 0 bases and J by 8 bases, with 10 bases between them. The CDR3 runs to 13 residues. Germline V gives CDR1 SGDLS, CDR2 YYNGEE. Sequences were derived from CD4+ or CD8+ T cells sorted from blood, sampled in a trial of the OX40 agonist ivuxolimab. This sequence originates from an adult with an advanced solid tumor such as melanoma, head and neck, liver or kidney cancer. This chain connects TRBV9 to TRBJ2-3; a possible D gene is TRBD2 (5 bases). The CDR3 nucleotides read TGTGCCAGCAGCGTAGGCTCCGGAGGTACGCAGTATTTT. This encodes CASSVGSGGTQYF.